Listed below are T cell receptor beta chains from one sample, sequenced in a study of sequential checkpoint blockade in melanoma. Method: immunoSEQ multiplex PCR; TCRdb's copy keeps in-frame clones and lacks some. Of about 2,800 clones listed, 25% to 30% are singletons. This material consisted of tumor tissue (inferred from file names), taken from a patient given nivolumab and ipilimumab in sequence. All receptors derive from a human donor with melanoma. The CDR3 runs from the conserved cysteine through the conserved F or W. A D gene is named only where the DNA matches it firmly. For some rows the clone size is stated as once, few or many, or as a class when expanded; others skip it.

J: TRBJ2-5
size: medium-sized
D: -
V: TRBV11-3
DNA: TGTGCCAGCAGCTATCCGGGCAGGCAAGAAGAGACCCAGTACTTC
CDR3: CASSYPGRQEETQYF

J: TRBJ1-3
size: medium-sized
D: -
V: TRBV9
DNA: TGTGCCAGCAGTTGGACAGCGTATGGAAACACCATATATTTT
CDR3: CASSWTAYGNTIYF

J: TRBJ1-4
size: few
D: TRBD1
V: TRBV18
DNA: TGTGCCAGCTCACCGTTTCCCCCCCCGGACAGGGCGAATGAAAAACTGTTTTTT
CDR3: CASSPFPPPDRANEKLFF

J: TRBJ1-5
size: -
D: TRBD1
V: TRBV28
DNA: TGTGCCAGCAGCCAGACAGGGGGGATGATAGAGCCCCAGCATTTT
CDR3: CASSQTGGMIEPQHF

J: TRBJ1-1
size: medium-sized
D: -
V: TRBV11-3
DNA: TGTGCCAGCAGCCATTGGGGGAAAGGGACTGAAGCTTTCTTT
CDR3: CASSHWGKGTEAFF

J: TRBJ2-7
size: -
D: -
V: TRBV18
DNA: TGTGCCAGCTCACCAGCGGGTAACCAGGTCGAGCAGTACTTC
CDR3: CASSPAGNQVEQYF

J: TRBJ2-2
size: large
D: -
V: TRBV11-3
DNA: TGTGCCAGCAGCTCATCATGGGCCTCCCCGACCGGGGAGCTGTTTTTT
CDR3: CASSSSWASPTGELFF

J: TRBJ1-6
size: medium-sized
D: -
V: TRBV9
DNA: TGTGCCAGCAGTTCACCGGGACCGCAAAATTCACCCCTCCACTTT
CDR3: CASSSPGPQNSPLHF

J: TRBJ2-1
size: few
D: -
V: TRBV4-1
DNA: TGCGCCAGCAGCCTGGGGGCGGCGTCCTACAATGAGCAGTTCTTC
CDR3: CASSLGAASYNEQFF

J: TRBJ2-3
size: -
D: -
V: TRBV30
DNA: TGTGCCTGGAGCTACGAGGGGGGGGAAGGCACAGATACGCAGTATTTT
CDR3: CAWSYEGGEGTDTQYF

J: TRBJ1-6
size: few
D: -
V: TRBV9
DNA: TGTGCCAGCAGCTTCGGGCAGGGTAGTTCACCCCTCCACTTT
CDR3: CASSFGQGSSPLHF

J: TRBJ2-7
size: once
D: -
V: TRBV29-1
DNA: TGCAGCGTTGTAAAACTAGGACCCACCTACGAGCAGTACTTC
CDR3: CSVVKLGPTYEQYF

J: TRBJ2-3
size: few
D: -
V: TRBV11-3
DNA: TGTGCCAGCAGCTCGCGAGGAGGGTCCCCAGATACGCAGTATTTT
CDR3: CASSSRGGSPDTQYF

J: TRBJ1-1
size: -
D: TRBD1
V: TRBV5-1
DNA: TGCGCCAGCAGCTCCGAACAGGGGAGCACTGAAGCTTTCTTT
CDR3: CASSSEQGSTEAFF

J: TRBJ1-1
size: few
D: TRBD1
V: TRBV6-8
DNA: TGTGCCAGCAGTTACGGAGACAGGGGAATTAACACTGAAGCTTTCTTT
CDR3: CASSYGDRGINTEAFF

J: TRBJ2-7
size: -
D: -
V: TRBV28
DNA: TGTGCCAGCAGTTCCCCGGACCAAACCTTCTACGAGCAGTACTTC
CDR3: CASSSPDQTFYEQYF

J: TRBJ2-7
size: -
D: -
V: TRBV6-8
DNA: TGTGCCAGCAGCGCCGCCTGGCACCGGTCCTACGAGCAGTACTTC
CDR3: CASSAAWHRSYEQYF

J: TRBJ2-7
size: few
D: -
V: TRBV6-4
DNA: TGTGCCATCAGCCCGCAGGGCTACGAGCAGTACTTC
CDR3: CAISPQGYEQYF

J: TRBJ2-1
size: -
D: TRBD1
V: TRBV12-5
DNA: TGTGCTAGTGGTTTAGGACAGGGATATTACAATGAGCAGTTCTTC
CDR3: CASGLGQGYYNEQFF

J: TRBJ2-2
size: few
D: TRBD1
V: TRBV28
DNA: TGTGCCAGCCGGACAGGAGAAGGCAGGGAGCTGTTTTTT
CDR3: CASRTGEGRELFF

J: TRBJ1-1
size: -
D: -
V: TRBV6-8
DNA: TGTGCCAGCAGTTACGGAGGGGTAAGGACTGAAGCTTTCTTT
CDR3: CASSYGGVRTEAFF

J: TRBJ1-1
size: few
D: -
V: TRBV1
DNA: TGCGCCAGCAGCCTGGGGGGGACAGGGGTGAACACTGAAGCTTTCTTT
CDR3: CASSLGGTGVNTEAFF

J: TRBJ1-2
size: -
D: TRBD1
V: TRBV18
DNA: TGTGCCAGCTCACCGGGACAGGGGAACACTGGCTACACCTTC
CDR3: CASSPGQGNTGYTF

J: TRBJ2-1
size: -
D: -
V: TRBV18
DNA: TGTGCCAGCTCACCAATTCGTAGCGGCTGGGGCAATGAGCAGTTCTTC
CDR3: CASSPIRSGWGNEQFF

J: TRBJ1-2
size: -
D: -
V: TRBV6-8
DNA: TGTGCCAGCAGTTACGTCGGGGCACTCCATGGCTACACCTTC
CDR3: CASSYVGALHGYTF

J: TRBJ1-4
size: -
D: -
V: TRBV28
DNA: TGTGCCAGCAGTTTAGGGGGGGCGCGTAATGAAAAACTGTTTTTT
CDR3: CASSLGGARNEKLFF

J: TRBJ2-3
size: -
D: TRBD2
V: TRBV29-1
DNA: TGCAGCGCTACCGTAGGGACTAGGGCCCCAGATACGCAGTATTTT
CDR3: CSATVGTRAPDTQYF

J: TRBJ2-5
size: few
D: TRBD2
V: TRBV11-3
DNA: TGTGCCAGCAGCGGGGCCTCTAGCGGGATCGGTGGGACCCAGTACTTC
CDR3: CASSGASSGIGGTQYF

J: TRBJ2-1
size: -
D: TRBD2
V: TRBV9
DNA: TGTGCCAGCAGCGTACGTGGACTAGCGGGGAGCTCGCACAATGAGCAGTTCTTC
CDR3: CASSVRGLAGSSHNEQFF

J: TRBJ2-7
size: -
D: -
V: TRBV23-1
DNA: TGCGCCAGCAGCCACGGCGCCTACGGGGGCTACGAGCAGTACTTC
CDR3: CASSHGAYGGYEQYF

J: TRBJ1-2
size: few
D: -
V: TRBV6-8
DNA: TGTGCCATCAGAGGGGTCGGAATCGAAGGCTATGGCTACACCTTC
CDR3: CAIRGVGIEGYGYTF

J: TRBJ1-2
size: few
D: -
V: TRBV7-1
DNA: TGTGCCAGCAGCTTAGGTGCGGGCTATGGCTACACCTTC
CDR3: CASSLGAGYGYTF

J: TRBJ1-1
size: -
D: -
V: TRBV30
DNA: TGTGCCTGGAGTCCAGATGTCACTGAAGCTTTCTTT
CDR3: CAWSPDVTEAFF

J: TRBJ2-5
size: -
D: TRBD1
V: TRBV6-8
DNA: TGTGCCAGCAGTCGTACAGGGGGCGCGGAGACCCAGTACTTC
CDR3: CASSRTGGAETQYF

J: TRBJ1-2
size: few
D: -
V: TRBV6-8
DNA: TGTGCCAGCAGTTACCCCCTACCCACGGCACGGCCTAACTATGGCTACACCTTC
CDR3: CASSYPLPTARPNYGYTF

J: TRBJ1-3
size: once
D: -
V: TRBV5-1
DNA: TGCGCCAGCAGCTTCACAGGGCTCCTCTCTGGAAACACCATATATTTT
CDR3: CASSFTGLLSGNTIYF

J: TRBJ2-3
size: -
D: TRBD1
V: TRBV19
DNA: TGTGCCAGTAGCCGTGGACAGGGTTACACAGATACGCAGTATTTT
CDR3: CASSRGQGYTDTQYF

J: TRBJ1-2
size: few
D: TRBD1
V: TRBV11-3
DNA: TGTGCCAGCAGCTTAGTGGTTAGGCAGGGGGCCAGTGGCTACACCTTC
CDR3: CASSLVVRQGASGYTF

J: TRBJ2-3
size: few
D: TRBD2
V: TRBV6-8
DNA: TGTGCCAGCAGTTACTCGAGTGGCGGGGGTACAGATACGCAGTATTTT
CDR3: CASSYSSGGGTDTQYF

J: TRBJ2-7
size: few
D: -
V: TRBV11-3
DNA: TGTGCCAGCAGCTTACCTTGGACAACCCCCTCCTACGAGCAGTACTTC
CDR3: CASSLPWTTPSYEQYF

J: TRBJ1-3
size: -
D: -
V: TRBV11-3
DNA: TGTGCCAGCAGCGCGGGACAACCCTCTGTGGTCTCCATATATTTT
CDR3: CASSAGQPSVVSIYF

J: TRBJ1-5
size: few
D: -
V: TRBV11-3
DNA: TGTGCCAGCAGTTTTTCTTCAGGGGGCAATCAGCCCCAGCATTTT
CDR3: CASSFSSGGNQPQHF

J: TRBJ1-2
size: -
D: TRBD1
V: TRBV6-8
DNA: TGTGCCAGCAGAGCCGGGACAGGCGGATATGGCTACACCTTC
CDR3: CASRAGTGGYGYTF

J: TRBJ1-4
size: -
D: -
V: TRBV14
DNA: TGTGCCAGCAGCCCCCGGTTCGGGGCGGCTAATGAAAAACTGTTTTTT
CDR3: CASSPRFGAANEKLFF

J: TRBJ2-7
size: -
D: -
V: TRBV6-8
DNA: TGTGCCAGCAGTTTGACCGGTAGAGGCTACGAGCAGTACTTC
CDR3: CASSLTGRGYEQYF

J: TRBJ1-6
size: -
D: -
V: TRBV12-5
DNA: TGTGCCAGCGGTCAGACGCCGGGCTCACCCCTCCACTTT
CDR3: CASGQTPGSPLHF

J: TRBJ1-1
size: -
D: -
V: TRBV1
DNA: TGCGCCAGCAGCCAAAACCGGGGTTCGAACACTGAAGCTTTCTTT
CDR3: CASSQNRGSNTEAFF

J: TRBJ1-1
size: -
D: -
V: TRBV10-2
DNA: TGCGCCAGCAGTGAGCTGTCTGCTTACACTGAAGCTTTCTTT
CDR3: CASSELSAYTEAFF

J: TRBJ2-1
size: -
D: -
V: TRBV14
DNA: TGTGCCAGCAGCCGCAGCTACAATGAGCAGTTCTTC
CDR3: CASSRSYNEQFF

J: TRBJ2-1
size: -
D: TRBD1
V: TRBV27
DNA: TGTGCCAGCAGTGCAGGGGGCAATGAGCAGTTCTTC
CDR3: CASSAGGNEQFF

J: TRBJ1-1
size: medium-sized
D: TRBD1
V: TRBV11-3
DNA: TGTGCCAGCAGCTTTAGGTACAGGGGAGGCACTGAAGCTTTCTTT
CDR3: CASSFRYRGGTEAFF

J: TRBJ2-5
size: few
D: -
V: TRBV19
DNA: TGTGCCAGTAGTATAAGTGGTTGGAGCCCAAAAGAGACCCAGTACTTC
CDR3: CASSISGWSPKETQYF

J: TRBJ2-2
size: -
D: -
V: TRBV22-1
DNA: TGTGCCAGCAAAAGTGGGGGGACCCCCGGGGAGCTGTTTTTT
CDR3: CASKSGGTPGELFF

J: TRBJ2-7
size: -
D: -
V: TRBV19
DNA: TGTGCCAGTAGTATATCCCCAGAGGCGGGAATGTATCCCCCGAGGGCCTACGAGCAGTACTTC
CDR3: CASSISPEAGMYPPRAYEQYF

J: TRBJ2-2
size: -
D: -
V: TRBV25-1
DNA: TGTGCCAGCAGTGGGTCCCGACAGGCCGGGGAGCTGTTTTTT
CDR3: CASSGSRQAGELFF

J: TRBJ2-5
size: few
D: -
V: TRBV6-8
DNA: TGTGCCAGCAGTTACTCGAAGACAGGATCAGAGACCCAGTACTTC
CDR3: CASSYSKTGSETQYF

J: TRBJ1-2
size: few
D: TRBD1
V: TRBV28
DNA: TGTGCCAGCAGTTTATCGGGGACAGGTGGGGGCTACACCTTC
CDR3: CASSLSGTGGGYTF

J: TRBJ2-3
size: -
D: -
V: TRBV6-8
DNA: TGTGCCAGCAGTGACTCGGGGGGACAGGGCACAGATACGCAGTATTTT
CDR3: CASSDSGGQGTDTQYF

J: TRBJ2-5
size: medium-sized
D: -
V: TRBV9
DNA: TGTGCCAGCAGCGCCGATGGGTTCGTAAAAGAGACCCAGTACTTC
CDR3: CASSADGFVKETQYF